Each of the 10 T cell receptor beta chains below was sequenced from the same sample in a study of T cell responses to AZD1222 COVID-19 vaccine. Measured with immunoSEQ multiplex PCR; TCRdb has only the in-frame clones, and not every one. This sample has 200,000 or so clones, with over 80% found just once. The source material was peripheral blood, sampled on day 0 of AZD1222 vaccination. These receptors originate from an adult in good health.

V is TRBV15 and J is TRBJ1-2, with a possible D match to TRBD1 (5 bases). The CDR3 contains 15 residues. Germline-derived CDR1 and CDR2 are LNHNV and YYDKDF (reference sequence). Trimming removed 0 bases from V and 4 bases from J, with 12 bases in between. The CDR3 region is CATSRDRQRGYGYTF. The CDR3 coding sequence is TGTGCCACCAGCAGAGATAGGCAGAGGGGCTATGGCTACACCTTC.

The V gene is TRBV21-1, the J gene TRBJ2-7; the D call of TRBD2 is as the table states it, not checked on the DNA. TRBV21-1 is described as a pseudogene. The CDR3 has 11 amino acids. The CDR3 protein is CASSKRDEQYV. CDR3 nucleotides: TGTGCCAGCAGCAAACGGGACGAGCAGTACGTC.

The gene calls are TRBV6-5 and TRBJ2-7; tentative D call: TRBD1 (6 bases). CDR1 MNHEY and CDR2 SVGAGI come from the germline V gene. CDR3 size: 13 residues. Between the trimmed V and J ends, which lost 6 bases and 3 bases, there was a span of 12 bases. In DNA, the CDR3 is TGTGCCAGCAGAAGGGACACCGACTACGAGCAGTACTTC. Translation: CASRRDTDYEQYF.

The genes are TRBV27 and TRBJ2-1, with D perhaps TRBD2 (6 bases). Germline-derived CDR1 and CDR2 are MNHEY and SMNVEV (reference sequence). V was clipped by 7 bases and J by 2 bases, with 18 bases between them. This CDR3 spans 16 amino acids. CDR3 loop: CASKALGRDAYNEQFF. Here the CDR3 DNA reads TGTGCCAGCAAGGCCTTAGGGCGGGACGCCTACAATGAGCAGTTCTTC.

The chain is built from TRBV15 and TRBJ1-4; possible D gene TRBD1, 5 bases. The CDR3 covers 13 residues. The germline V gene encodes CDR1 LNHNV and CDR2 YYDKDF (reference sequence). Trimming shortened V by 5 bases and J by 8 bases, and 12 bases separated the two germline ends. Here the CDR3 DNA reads TGTGCCACCAGCTGGGGACTTGGGGAAAAACTGTTTTTT. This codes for CATSWGLGEKLFF.

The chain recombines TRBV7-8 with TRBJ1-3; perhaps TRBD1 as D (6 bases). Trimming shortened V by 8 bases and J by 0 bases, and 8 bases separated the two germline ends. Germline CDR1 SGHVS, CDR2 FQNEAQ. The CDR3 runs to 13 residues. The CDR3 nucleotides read TGTGCCAGCCAAGGGGGCTCTGGAAACACCATATATTTT. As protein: CASQGGSGNTIYF.

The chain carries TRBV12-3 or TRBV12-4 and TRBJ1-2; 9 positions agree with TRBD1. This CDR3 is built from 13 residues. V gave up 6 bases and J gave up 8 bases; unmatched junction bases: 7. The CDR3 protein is CASSRGTGYGYTF. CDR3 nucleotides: TGTGCCAGCAGCCGAGGGACAGGGTACGGCTACACCTTC.

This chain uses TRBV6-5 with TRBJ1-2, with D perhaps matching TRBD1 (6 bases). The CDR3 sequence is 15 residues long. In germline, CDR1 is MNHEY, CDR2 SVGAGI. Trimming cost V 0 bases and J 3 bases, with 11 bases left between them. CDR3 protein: CASSYSQGSYYGYTF. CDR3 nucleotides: TGTGCCAGCAGTTACTCCCAGGGGTCGTACTATGGCTACACCTTC.

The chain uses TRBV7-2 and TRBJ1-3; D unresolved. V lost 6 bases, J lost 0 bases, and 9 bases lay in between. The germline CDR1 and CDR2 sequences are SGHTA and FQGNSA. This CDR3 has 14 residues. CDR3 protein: CASRLAGSGNTIYF. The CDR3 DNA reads TGTGCCAGCAGACTAGCCGGCTCTGGAAACACCATATATTTT.

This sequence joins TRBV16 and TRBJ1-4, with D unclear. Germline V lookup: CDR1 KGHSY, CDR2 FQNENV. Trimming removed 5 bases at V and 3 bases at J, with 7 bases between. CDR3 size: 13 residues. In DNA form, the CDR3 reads TGTGCCAGCAGCTCGGGTTCTAATGAAAAACTGTTTTTT. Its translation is CASSSGSNEKLFF. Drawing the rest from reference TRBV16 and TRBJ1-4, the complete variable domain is GEEVAQTPKHLVRGEGQKAKLYCAPIKGHSYVFWYQQVLKNEFKFLISFQNENVFDETGMPKERFSAKCLPNSPCSLEIQATKLEDSAVYFCASSSGSNEKLFFGSGTQLSVL.